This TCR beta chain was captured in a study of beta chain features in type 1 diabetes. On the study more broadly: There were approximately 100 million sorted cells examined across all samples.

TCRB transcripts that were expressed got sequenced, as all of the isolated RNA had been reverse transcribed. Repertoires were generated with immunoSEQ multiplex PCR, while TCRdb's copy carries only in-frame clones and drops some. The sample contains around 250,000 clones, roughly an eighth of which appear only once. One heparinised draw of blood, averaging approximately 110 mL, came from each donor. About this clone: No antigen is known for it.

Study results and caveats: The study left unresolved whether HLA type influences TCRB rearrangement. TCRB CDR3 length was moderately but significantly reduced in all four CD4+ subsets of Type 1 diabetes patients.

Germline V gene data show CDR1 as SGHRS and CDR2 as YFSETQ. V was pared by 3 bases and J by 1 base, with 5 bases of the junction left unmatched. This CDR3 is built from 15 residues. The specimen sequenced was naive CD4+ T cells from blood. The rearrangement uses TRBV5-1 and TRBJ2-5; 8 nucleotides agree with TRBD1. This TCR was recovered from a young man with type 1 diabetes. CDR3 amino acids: CASSWTGLGQETQYF. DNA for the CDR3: TGCGCCAGCAGCTGGACAGGGTTGGGCCAAGAGACCCAGTACTTC.